A selection of T cell receptor beta chains follows, all from one sample in a study of shared clonotypes between healthy human individuals. Repertoires were generated with immunoSEQ multiplex PCR, while TCRdb's copy carries only in-frame clones and drops some. The table shows roughly 2,300,000 clones, with about 90% occurring only once. Sample: naive CD4+ T cells from PBMCs. The receptor set was obtained from a man between 18 and 35 years old in good health. Some clones in this sample may be carry-over from other donors' samples. The CDR3 runs from the conserved cysteine through the conserved F or W. The D gene is left open where the match is weak. Clone size is given for some rows only: seen once, a few or many times, or a class if the clone is expanded.

clone size: .
D gene: .
V gene: TRBV6-1
J gene: TRBJ1-2
CDR3 DNA: TGTGCCAGCAGTGCGTCCTGGGATTTGAACTATGGCTACACCTTC
CDR3 protein: CASSASWDLNYGYTF

clone size: .
D gene: TRBD2
V gene: TRBV7-9
J gene: TRBJ2-5
CDR3 DNA: TGTGCCAGCAGCCCGGGGGGACCCCAGTACTTC
CDR3 protein: CASSPGGPQYF

clone size: .
D gene: .
V gene: TRBV5-1
J gene: TRBJ2-7
CDR3 DNA: TGCGCCAGCAGCCCTTCCCAAGGAGTCCCTTACGAGCAGTACTTC
CDR3 protein: CASSPSQGVPYEQYF

clone size: .
D gene: .
V gene: TRBV5-8
J gene: TRBJ2-3
CDR3 DNA: TGTGCCAGCAGACCCACGGTCCCAGATACGCAGTATTTT
CDR3 protein: CASRPTVPDTQYF

clone size: .
D gene: .
V gene: TRBV19
J gene: TRBJ1-1
CDR3 DNA: TGTGCCAGTAGGAACACTGAAGCTTTCTTT
CDR3 protein: CASRNTEAFF

clone size: .
D gene: TRBD2
V gene: TRBV28
J gene: TRBJ2-1
CDR3 DNA: TGTGCCAGCAGTTTACCCCCAGGACTAGCGGGGCAGAGCAATGAGCAGTTCTTC
CDR3 protein: CASSLPPGLAGQSNEQFF

clone size: .
D gene: .
V gene: TRBV7-2
J gene: TRBJ2-7
CDR3 DNA: TGTGCCAGCAGCTCGGTCTCCTACGAGCAGTACTTC
CDR3 protein: CASSSVSYEQYF

clone size: .
D gene: .
V gene: TRBV2
J gene: TRBJ2-5
CDR3 DNA: TGTGCCAGCAGTGTTGGGCCTGAGACCCAGTACTTC
CDR3 protein: CASSVGPETQYF

clone size: .
D gene: TRBD2
V gene: TRBV27
J gene: TRBJ2-7
CDR3 DNA: TGTGCCAGCAGCTGGACTAGCTCCCCCGGGGGGCAGTACTTC
CDR3 protein: CASSWTSSPGGQYF

clone size: .
D gene: TRBD2
V gene: TRBV5-6
J gene: TRBJ2-1
CDR3 DNA: TGTGCCAGCAGCTTTCGGGCGGGAGGACTCGATGAGCAGTTCTTC
CDR3 protein: CASSFRAGGLDEQFF

clone size: .
D gene: .
V gene: TRBV5-1
J gene: TRBJ2-1
CDR3 DNA: TGCGCCAGCAGCTTGGAAAACAATGAGCAGTTCTTC
CDR3 protein: CASSLENNEQFF

clone size: .
D gene: TRBD1
V gene: TRBV19
J gene: TRBJ1-2
CDR3 DNA: TGTGCCAGTAGTATAAGGGGACAGGGACGTGGTGGCTACACCTTC
CDR3 protein: CASSIRGQGRGGYTF

clone size: .
D gene: .
V gene: TRBV18
J gene: TRBJ2-7
CDR3 DNA: TGTGCCAGCTCACCGCCGGACTTAGACTACGAGCAGTACTTC
CDR3 protein: CASSPPDLDYEQYF

clone size: .
D gene: .
V gene: TRBV27
J gene: TRBJ1-1
CDR3 DNA: TGTGCCAGCAGTCGGGTGAGGTACACTGAAGCTTTCTTT
CDR3 protein: CASSRVRYTEAFF

clone size: .
D gene: .
V gene: TRBV5-5
J gene: TRBJ1-5
CDR3 DNA: TGTGCCAGCAGCGCGGGAGCCCTTCTTGACAATCAGCCCCAGCATTTT
CDR3 protein: CASSAGALLDNQPQHF

clone size: .
D gene: TRBD2
V gene: TRBV7-6
J gene: TRBJ2-1
CDR3 DNA: TGTGCCAGCAGCTCCCCGGGACTAGCGGGGGGGGAGCAGTTCTTC
CDR3 protein: CASSSPGLAGGEQFF

clone size: .
D gene: .
V gene: TRBV2
J gene: TRBJ2-1
CDR3 DNA: TGTGCCATCGTTAGTCATGGGGGGTGGAATGAGCAGTTCTTC
CDR3 protein: CAIVSHGGWNEQFF

clone size: .
D gene: TRBD2
V gene: TRBV4-2
J gene: TRBJ2-1
CDR3 DNA: TGTGCCAGCAGCCAAGTCGGGCTAGCGGGAGGGCCTTATATAGGAAATGAGCAGTTCTTC
CDR3 protein: CASSQVGLAGGPYIGNEQFF

clone size: .
D gene: .
V gene: TRBV7-2
J gene: TRBJ1-2
CDR3 DNA: TGTGCCAGCAGCTTCTCACAGGGACCGGCCTATGGCTACACCTTC
CDR3 protein: CASSFSQGPAYGYTF

clone size: .
D gene: .
V gene: TRBV19
J gene: TRBJ2-5
CDR3 DNA: TGTGCCAGTCGACCCGCGGACTCTTCGAGGGAGACCCAGTACTTC
CDR3 protein: CASRPADSSRETQYF

clone size: once
D gene: .
V gene: TRBV6-1
J gene: TRBJ1-2
CDR3 DNA: TGTGCCAGCAGTGATCGGACAGTATATGGCTACACCTTC
CDR3 protein: CASSDRTVYGYTF

clone size: .
D gene: .
V gene: TRBV7-8
J gene: TRBJ2-3
CDR3 DNA: TGTGCCAGCCGATCGTCCACAGATACGCAGTATTTT
CDR3 protein: CASRSSTDTQYF

clone size: .
D gene: .
V gene: TRBV11-2
J gene: TRBJ2-1
CDR3 DNA: TGTGCCAGCAGCTTAGATGTGGGCCTAGCTTACTACAATGAGCAGTTCTTC
CDR3 protein: CASSLDVGLAYYNEQFF

clone size: .
D gene: .
V gene: TRBV7-9
J gene: TRBJ2-5
CDR3 DNA: TGTGCCAGCAGCTTAGGACGAGGGGAAGAGACCCAGTACTTC
CDR3 protein: CASSLGRGEETQYF

clone size: .
D gene: TRBD1
V gene: TRBV28
J gene: TRBJ2-2
CDR3 DNA: TGTGCCAGCAGTCCCCCGGGACAGAAATTTTACACCGGGGAGCTGTTTTTT
CDR3 protein: CASSPPGQKFYTGELFF

clone size: .
D gene: TRBD2
V gene: TRBV5-4
J gene: TRBJ2-1
CDR3 DNA: TGTGCCAGCAGCTTGGGGGGACTAGCGGGAAACAATGAGCAGTTCTTC
CDR3 protein: CASSLGGLAGNNEQFF

clone size: .
D gene: .
V gene: TRBV5-4
J gene: TRBJ2-1
CDR3 DNA: TGTGCCAGCAGCCCTTCTAGCGTCCTCGTAAGGGAGCAGTTCTTC
CDR3 protein: CASSPSSVLVREQFF

clone size: few
D gene: .
V gene: TRBV29-1
J gene: TRBJ1-1
CDR3 DNA: TGCAGCGCTGGGGGGCGGTTGAACACTGAAGCTTTCTTT
CDR3 protein: CSAGGRLNTEAFF

clone size: few
D gene: .
V gene: TRBV11-2
J gene: TRBJ1-1
CDR3 DNA: TGTGCCAGCGGCTCCTGGGGACCTGAAGCTTTCTTT
CDR3 protein: CASGSWGPEAFF

clone size: .
D gene: .
V gene: TRBV28
J gene: TRBJ1-5
CDR3 DNA: TGTGCCAGCAGTTTACCAGGGTTGGGCAATCAGCCCCAGCATTTT
CDR3 protein: CASSLPGLGNQPQHF

clone size: .
D gene: TRBD1
V gene: TRBV28
J gene: TRBJ1-5
CDR3 DNA: TGTGCCAGCAGGTCGTGGACAGGGGGAAGGGGCCAGCCCCAGCATTTT
CDR3 protein: CASRSWTGGRGQPQHF

clone size: .
D gene: TRBD1
V gene: TRBV7-2
J gene: TRBJ1-3
CDR3 DNA: TGTGCCAGCAGCTTCGGGACAGCTGGAAACACCATATATTTT
CDR3 protein: CASSFGTAGNTIYF

clone size: .
D gene: .
V gene: TRBV7-2
J gene: TRBJ1-1
CDR3 DNA: TGTGCCAGCAGCTCGCCAAAAGGGTATCGCGGTGAAGCTTTCTTT
CDR3 protein: CASSSPKGYRGEAFF

clone size: .
D gene: TRBD1
V gene: TRBV2
J gene: TRBJ2-2
CDR3 DNA: TGTGCCAGCACACGACAGGGGGTGGAGGGGCTGTTTTTT
CDR3 protein: CASTRQGVEGLFF

clone size: .
D gene: TRBD1
V gene: TRBV5-4
J gene: TRBJ2-7
CDR3 DNA: TGTGCCAGCAGCCCATTCGGGACAGGGGGTTCCTACGAGCAGTACTTC
CDR3 protein: CASSPFGTGGSYEQYF

clone size: .
D gene: .
V gene: TRBV6-1
J gene: TRBJ1-5
CDR3 DNA: TGTGCCAGCAGTGAATCTAGTTTCATTCAAGGGGGACCCAAGTTGATCCAGTTCAATCAGCCCCAGCATTTT
CDR3 protein: CASSESSFIQGGPKLIQFNQPQHF

clone size: .
D gene: .
V gene: TRBV6-5
J gene: TRBJ2-4
CDR3 DNA: TGTGCCAGCAACGCAGGTGGGGGAAACATTCAGTACTTC
CDR3 protein: CASNAGGGNIQYF

clone size: .
D gene: TRBD1
V gene: TRBV4-1
J gene: TRBJ1-2
CDR3 DNA: TGCGCCAGCAGCCAAGTAATAGGGACAGGGGTCTATGGCTACACCTTC
CDR3 protein: CASSQVIGTGVYGYTF

clone size: .
D gene: TRBD2
V gene: TRBV7-2
J gene: TRBJ2-1
CDR3 DNA: TGTGCCAGCAGCTTACGGACTAGCTATGAGCAGTTCTTC
CDR3 protein: CASSLRTSYEQFF

clone size: .
D gene: TRBD1
V gene: TRBV7-9
J gene: TRBJ2-6
CDR3 DNA: TGTGCCAGCAGCCCAGACAGGGCCATCTCTGGGGCCAACGTCCTGACTTTC
CDR3 protein: CASSPDRAISGANVLTF

clone size: .
D gene: .
V gene: TRBV2
J gene: TRBJ1-4
CDR3 DNA: TGTGCCAGCAGACGTCGGGTGGCTAATGAAAAACTGTTTTTT
CDR3 protein: CASRRRVANEKLFF

clone size: .
D gene: TRBD2
V gene: TRBV11-3
J gene: TRBJ2-7
CDR3 DNA: TGTGCCAGCAGCTTAGCCCGCGGGGGCGAGCAGTACTTC
CDR3 protein: CASSLARGGEQYF

clone size: .
D gene: .
V gene: TRBV5-8
J gene: TRBJ1-2
CDR3 DNA: TGTGCCAGCAGCTTCCAGGGAGCTAACTATGGCTACACCTTC
CDR3 protein: CASSFQGANYGYTF

clone size: once
D gene: TRBD1
V gene: TRBV20-1
J gene: TRBJ2-1
CDR3 DNA: TGCAGTGCTAGTTACGGACAGGGCCAGTTCTTC
CDR3 protein: CSASYGQGQFF

clone size: .
D gene: TRBD2
V gene: TRBV5-1
J gene: TRBJ2-2
CDR3 DNA: TGCGCCAGCAGCGGGACTAGCGGGTCCGGGGAGCTGTTTTTT
CDR3 protein: CASSGTSGSGELFF

clone size: .
D gene: .
V gene: TRBV6-1
J gene: TRBJ1-4
CDR3 DNA: TGTGCCAGCTTCGCTAATGAAAAACTGTTTTTT
CDR3 protein: CASFANEKLFF

clone size: .
D gene: .
V gene: TRBV9
J gene: TRBJ2-4
CDR3 DNA: TGTGCCAGCAGCGTAGGTATCCTGGGGAACATTCAGTACTTC
CDR3 protein: CASSVGILGNIQYF

clone size: .
D gene: .
V gene: TRBV28
J gene: TRBJ1-1
CDR3 DNA: TGTGCCAGCAGTTTGCACAGGGAAGGCACTGAAGCTTTCTTT
CDR3 protein: CASSLHREGTEAFF

clone size: .
D gene: .
V gene: TRBV4-1
J gene: TRBJ2-7
CDR3 DNA: TGCGCCAGCAGCCGCGGAGTATACGAGCAGTACTTC
CDR3 protein: CASSRGVYEQYF

clone size: once
D gene: .
V gene: TRBV28
J gene: TRBJ1-2
CDR3 DNA: TGTGCCAGCAGTCTCCACGGGTATGGCTACACCTTC
CDR3 protein: CASSLHGYGYTF

clone size: .
D gene: .
V gene: TRBV11-2
J gene: TRBJ1-3
CDR3 DNA: TGTGCCAGCAGCCCCGGGACCGCGACCTCTGGAAACACCATATATTTT
CDR3 protein: CASSPGTATSGNTIYF

clone size: .
D gene: .
V gene: TRBV19
J gene: TRBJ1-1
CDR3 DNA: TGTGCCAGCAGGGGCCGTCGGAACACTGAAGCTTTCTTT
CDR3 protein: CASRGRRNTEAFF

clone size: .
D gene: .
V gene: TRBV4-1
J gene: TRBJ2-7
CDR3 DNA: TGCGCAGGGAAAATATCTTGGGAGAAGACCCCCTACGAGCAGTACTTC
CDR3 protein: CAGKISWEKTPYEQYF

clone size: .
D gene: .
V gene: TRBV18
J gene: TRBJ1-5
CDR3 DNA: TGTGCCAGCTCACCTCAGGGGATGAATCAGCCCCAGCATTTT
CDR3 protein: CASSPQGMNQPQHF

clone size: .
D gene: .
V gene: TRBV7-9
J gene: TRBJ2-2
CDR3 DNA: TGTGCCAGCAGCTTAGCGTATTTTGAGGAGCTGTTTTTT
CDR3 protein: CASSLAYFEELFF

clone size: .
D gene: .
V gene: TRBV6-5
J gene: TRBJ2-2
CDR3 DNA: TGTGCCAGCAGTTACCGGACAGCTAACACCGGGGAGCTGTTTTTT
CDR3 protein: CASSYRTANTGELFF

clone size: .
D gene: .
V gene: TRBV2
J gene: TRBJ2-1
CDR3 DNA: TGTGCCAGCAGTGACCCGGACCAGGCAAGGAATGAGCAGTTCTTC
CDR3 protein: CASSDPDQARNEQFF

clone size: .
D gene: .
V gene: TRBV28
J gene: TRBJ2-6
CDR3 DNA: TGTGCCAGCAGTATCGGGGGTACTGGGGCCAACGTCCTGACTTTC
CDR3 protein: CASSIGGTGANVLTF

clone size: few
D gene: TRBD1
V gene: TRBV5-1
J gene: TRBJ1-1
CDR3 DNA: TGCGCCAGCAGCTTCCACGGACAGGACACTGAAGCTTTCTTT
CDR3 protein: CASSFHGQDTEAFF